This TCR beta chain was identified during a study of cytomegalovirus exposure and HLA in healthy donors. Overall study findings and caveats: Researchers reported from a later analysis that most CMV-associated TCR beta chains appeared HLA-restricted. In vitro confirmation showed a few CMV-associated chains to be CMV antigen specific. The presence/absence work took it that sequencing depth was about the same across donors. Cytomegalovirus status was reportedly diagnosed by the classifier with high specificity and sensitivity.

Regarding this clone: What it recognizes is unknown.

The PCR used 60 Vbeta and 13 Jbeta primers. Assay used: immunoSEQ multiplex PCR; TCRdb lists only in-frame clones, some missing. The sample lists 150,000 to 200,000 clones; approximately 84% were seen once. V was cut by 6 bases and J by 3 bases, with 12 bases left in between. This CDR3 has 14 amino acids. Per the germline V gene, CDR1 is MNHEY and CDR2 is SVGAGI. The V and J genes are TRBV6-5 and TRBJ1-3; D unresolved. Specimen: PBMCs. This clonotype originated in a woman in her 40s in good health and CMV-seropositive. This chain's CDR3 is CASSPQESGNTIYF. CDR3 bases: TGTGCCAGCAGCCCACAAGAAAGTGGAAACACCATATATTTT.